The sample holds a few counts of the clone carrying this T cell receptor (beta chain). The antigen is not known. Template switching by 5'RACE produced TCR cDNA, adding a universal primer site and UMIs. TCRdb recomputed calls from the 5' RACE reads with MiXCR, one row per CDR3 protein. This sample has 200,000 to 300,000 distinct CDR3 sequences, with under 15% found just once. These data belong to a study of T cells after yellow fever vaccination. Study information: SMART-Seq v4 Ultra Low Input prepared the low-cell-number fractions.

Germline V lookup: CDR1 SGHTA, CDR2 FQGNSA. The CDR3 is 14 residues long. V was pared by 5 bases and J by 10 bases, with 4 bases of the junction left unmatched. General study results and limits: Within FACS-sorted repertoires, abundant clonotypes contaminating from the bulk population could be present. Weaker overall was a secondary response that nonetheless peaked faster, on day 5 versus 15.

The chain combines TRBV7-2 with TRBJ2-1; 14 positions match TRBD2. This clonotype was obtained from a man aged 30 to 45 who received the YFV17D yellow fever vaccine. The source was CD4+ T cells sorted from PBMCs, collected 45 days after the yellow fever booster vaccination. The CDR3 nucleotides read TGTGCCAGCAGCACGGGACTAGCGGGAGAGGAGCAGTTCTTC. Translated: CASSTGLAGEEQFF.